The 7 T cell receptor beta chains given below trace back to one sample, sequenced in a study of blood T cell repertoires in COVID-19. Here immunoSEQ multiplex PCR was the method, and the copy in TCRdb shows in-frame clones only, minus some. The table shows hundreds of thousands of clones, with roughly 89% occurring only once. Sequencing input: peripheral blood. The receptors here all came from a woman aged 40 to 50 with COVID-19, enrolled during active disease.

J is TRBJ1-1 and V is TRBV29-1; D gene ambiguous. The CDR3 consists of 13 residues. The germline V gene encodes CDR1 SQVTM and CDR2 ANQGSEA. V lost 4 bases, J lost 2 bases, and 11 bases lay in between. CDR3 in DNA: TGCAGCGTTGTTGGACTTTTCAACACTGAAGCTTTCTTT. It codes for CSVVGLFNTEAFF.

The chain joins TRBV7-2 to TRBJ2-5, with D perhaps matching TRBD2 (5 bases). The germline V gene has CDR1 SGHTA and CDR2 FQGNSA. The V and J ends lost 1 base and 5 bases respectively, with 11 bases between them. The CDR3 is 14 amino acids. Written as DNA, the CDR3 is TGTGCCAGCAGCTTAGTAGCGCTGAGGGAGACCCAGTACTTC. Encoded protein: CASSLVALRETQYF.

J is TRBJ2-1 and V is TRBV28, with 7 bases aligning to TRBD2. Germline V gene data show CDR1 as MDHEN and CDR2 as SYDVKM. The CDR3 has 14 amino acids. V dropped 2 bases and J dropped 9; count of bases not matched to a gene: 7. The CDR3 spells CASSLKRDWCEQFF. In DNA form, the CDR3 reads TGTGCCAGCAGTTTAAAGCGGGACTGGTGTGAGCAGTTCTTC.

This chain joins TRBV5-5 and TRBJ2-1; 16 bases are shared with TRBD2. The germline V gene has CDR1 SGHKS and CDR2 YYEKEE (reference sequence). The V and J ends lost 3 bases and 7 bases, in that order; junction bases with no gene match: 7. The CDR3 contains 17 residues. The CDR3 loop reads CASSWGLAGGPRNEQFF. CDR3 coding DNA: TGTGCCAGCAGCTGGGGACTAGCGGGGGGGCCCAGGAATGAGCAGTTCTTC.

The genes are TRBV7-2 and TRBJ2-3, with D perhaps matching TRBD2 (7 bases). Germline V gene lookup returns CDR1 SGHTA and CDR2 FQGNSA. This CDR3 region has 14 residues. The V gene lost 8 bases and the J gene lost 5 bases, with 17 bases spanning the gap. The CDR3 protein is CASGRGGFGDTQYF. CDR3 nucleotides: TGTGCCAGCGGAAGGGGGGGGTTTGGAGATACGCAGTATTTT. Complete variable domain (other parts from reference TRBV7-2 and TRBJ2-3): GAGVSQSPSNKVTEKGKDVELRCDPISGHTALYWYRQSLGQGLEFLIYFQGNSAPDKSGLPSDRFSAERTGGSVSTLTIQRTQQEDSAVYLCASGRGGFGDTQYFGPGTRLTVL.

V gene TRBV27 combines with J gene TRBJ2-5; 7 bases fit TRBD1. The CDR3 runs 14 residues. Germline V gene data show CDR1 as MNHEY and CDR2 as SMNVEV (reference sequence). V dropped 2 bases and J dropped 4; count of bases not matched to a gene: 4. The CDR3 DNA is TGTGCCAGCAGTTTAACGACAGGGAGAGAGACCCAGTACTTC. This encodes CASSLTTGRETQYF.

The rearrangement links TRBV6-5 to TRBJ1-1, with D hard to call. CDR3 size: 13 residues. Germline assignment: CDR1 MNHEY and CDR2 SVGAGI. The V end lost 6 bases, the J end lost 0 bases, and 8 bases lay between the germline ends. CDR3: CASRITVNTEAFF. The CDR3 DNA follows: TGTGCCAGCAGGATCACAGTGAACACTGAAGCTTTCTTT.